Below, 29 T cell receptor beta chains from the same sample are listed, as sequenced in a study of cytomegalovirus exposure and HLA in healthy donors. This PCR relied on a set of 60 Vbeta primers and 13 Jbeta primers. The data were produced by immunoSEQ multiplex PCR, yet TCRdb's version contains in-frame clones alone and is incomplete. The repertoire holds some 85,000 clones, with approximately 83% as singletons. Input material: PBMCs. The receptors were sampled from a middle-aged man in good health and CMV-seronegative.

This chain uses TRBV7-9 with TRBJ2-1, with 13 nucleotides matching TRBD2. The CDR3 loop spans 17 amino acids. V gave up 5 bases and J gave up 7 bases; unmatched junction bases: 11. Germline values: CDR1 SEHNR, CDR2 FQNEAQ (reference sequence). The CDR3 bases are TGTGCCAGCAGCCCATCACGGGGGACTAGCGGGGTAAATGAGCAGTTCTTC. This sequence encodes CASSPSRGTSGVNEQFF.

The chain uses TRBV7-3 and TRBJ1-1, with 8 bases identical to TRBD1. Germline V gives CDR1 SGHTA, CDR2 FQGTGA. This CDR3 region has 15 residues. The junction had 3 bases not matched to a gene; V was cut back by 2 bases and J by 1 base. The CDR3 DNA is TGTGCCAGCAGCTTACCCACAGGGGGGAACACTGAAGCTTTCTTT. This codes for CASSLPTGGNTEAFF.

The chain couples TRBV7-2 to TRBJ1-3, with a tentative D call TRBD1 (5 bases). The length of the CDR3 is 13 residues. Trimming pared 3 bases from V and 4 bases from J, leaving 7 bases between. Germline assignment: CDR1 SGHTA and CDR2 FQGNSA. The CDR3 loop is CASSLGLGNTIYF. CDR3 in DNA: TGTGCCAGCAGCTTGGGACTGGGAAACACCATATATTTT.

The chain is built from TRBV27 and TRBJ2-3, with 9 bases lining up with TRBD1. This CDR3 spans 18 amino acids. CDR1 and CDR2 (germline): MNHEY, SMNVEV (reference sequence). The junction had 15 bases not matched to a gene; V was cut back by 6 bases and J by 2 bases. CDR3 in amino acids: CASRLIGPGQGYTDTQYF. In DNA form, the CDR3 reads TGTGCCAGCAGATTGATCGGACCGGGACAGGGATACACAGATACGCAGTATTTT.

This clone was recorded once. The chain has TRBV7-8 and TRBJ1-5, with 7 bases matching TRBD1. The CDR3 runs to 15 residues. CDR1 and CDR2 (germline): SGHVS, FQNEAQ. The V segment lost 5 bases and the J segment 3 bases; nucleotides outside the gene matches: 7. The DNA of the CDR3 is TGTGCCAGCAGCACCTCGGACAGGCCCAATCAGCCCCAGCATTTT. Its protein product is CASSTSDRPNQPQHF. Drawing the rest from reference TRBV7-8 and TRBJ1-5, the complete variable domain is GAGVSQSPRYKVAKRGQDVALRCDPISGHVSLFWYQQALGQGPEFLTYFQNEAQLDKSGLPSDRFFAERPEGSVSTLKIQRTQQEDSAVYLCASSTSDRPNQPQHFGDGTRLSIL.

The chain recombines TRBV5-6 with TRBJ1-3; D gene uncertain. The CDR3 has 14 residues. CDR1 and CDR2 (germline): SGHDT, YYEEEE. The germline V and J ends were trimmed by 3 bases and 1 base, with 8 bases remaining between them. The CDR3, as DNA: TGTGCCAGCAGCTGGTCCTATTCTGGAAACACCATATATTTT. Its translation is CASSWSYSGNTIYF.

Turning to this clone: A junction boundary mismatches the germline segment, possibly from a read error. The J gene is TRBJ2-3, the V gene TRBV6-4, with 8 bases aligning to TRBD1. Germline loops: CDR1 MRHNA, CDR2 SNTAGT. This CDR3 is built from 14 residues. The DNA for the CDR3 is TGTGCCAGCAGTGAAGCAGGGGGCGAAGATACGCGGTATTTT. It yields the protein CASSEAGGEDTRYF.

The chain employs TRBV29-1 and TRBJ1-2; D perhaps matches TRBD1 (5 bases). The CDR3 has 15 amino acids. The V end lost 1 base, the J end lost 3 bases, and 15 bases lay between the germline ends. Per germline, CDR1 SQVTM and CDR2 ANQGSEA. The CDR3 DNA reads TGCAGCGTTGAAGGTTCATCAGGGAATCACTATGGCTACACCTTC. The encoded protein is CSVEGSSGNHYGYTF.

This chain uses TRBV30 with TRBJ1-3; D gene ambiguous. Germline lookup yields CDR1 GTSNPN and CDR2 SVGIG (reference sequence). There are 18 residues in the CDR3. With 1 base removed from V and 0 bases from J, the gap between germline ends came to 19 bases. CDR3 DNA sequence: TGTGCCTGGAGTGGACTGAGCTTTCCCCTATTCTCTGGAAACACCATATATTTT. This translates into CAWSGLSFPLFSGNTIYF.

This clone was picked up one time. The V gene is TRBV2, the J gene TRBJ2-7; 7 nucleotides match TRBD1. The ends lost 5 bases at V and 2 bases at J; junction bases unmatched: 3. The CDR3 runs to 13 residues. Germline-derived CDR1 and CDR2 are SNHLY and FYNNEI. This CDR3 is CASSPGTAYEQYF. As DNA, the CDR3 is TGTGCCAGCAGTCCTGGGACAGCCTACGAGCAGTACTTC.

This clone was detected only a few times. The J gene is TRBJ2-7, the V gene TRBV6-1; 7 nucleotides match TRBD1. Germline CDR1 MNHNS, CDR2 SASEGT. J gave up 0 bases and V 6 bases, and 8 bases lay outside the gene matches. This CDR3 comprises 15 residues. The CDR3 here is CASSPMTGSSYEQYF. The CDR3 DNA reads TGTGCCAGCAGCCCGATGACAGGGAGCTCCTACGAGCAGTACTTC.

The chain joins TRBV7-8 to TRBJ2-4; 8 bases are shared with TRBD2. CDR3 size: 16 residues. V was pared by 5 bases and J by 1 base, with 7 bases of the junction left unmatched. CDR1 is SGHVS and CDR2 is FQNEAQ in the germline V gene. CDR3 loop: CASSPTRGGAKNIQYF. The CDR3 nucleotides read TGTGCCAGCAGCCCCACTCGGGGGGGCGCCAAAAACATTCAGTACTTC.

DNA for the CDR3: TGCGCCAGCAGCCAAGATACGGGGACTGGGAAGCCTGCCTCGCCCCTCCACTTT. Amino acids: CASSQDTGTGKPASPLHF. V gene TRBV4-3 combines with J gene TRBJ1-6, with D tentatively TRBD1 (5 bases). Germline assignment: CDR1 LGHNA and CDR2 YSLEER. The CDR3 contains 18 residues. V was pared by 0 bases and J by 13 bases, with 25 bases between.

This chain uses TRBV28 with TRBJ1-5; 11 nucleotides line up with TRBD1. The CDR3 runs to 15 residues. Germline values: CDR1 MDHEN, CDR2 SYDVKM. V gave up 6 bases and J gave up 6 bases; unmatched junction bases: 7. CDR3 in DNA: TGTGCCAGCAGAACCGGGACAGGGGGTTTTCAGCCCCAGCATTTT. Translating gives CASRTGTGGFQPQHF.

This clone is termed medium-sized. V and J are TRBV6-1 and TRBJ2-6, with D unclear. Germline V lookup: CDR1 MNHNS, CDR2 SASEGT. This CDR3 contains 14 residues. V lost 3 bases to trimming and J lost 0 bases, with 3 bases between them. CDR3 loop: CASSDNSGANVLTF. In DNA, the CDR3 is TGTGCCAGCAGTGACAACTCTGGGGCCAACGTCCTGACTTTC.

In this sample, this clone turned up a few times. The chain is built from TRBV6-4 and TRBJ2-1, with TRBD2 matching 16 bases. The germline CDR1 and CDR2 sequences are MRHNA and SNTAGT. The CDR3 totals 16 residues. V was pared by 6 bases and J by 8 bases, with 7 bases of the junction left unmatched. The CDR3 sequence is CASSAGTSGGADEQFF. CDR3 DNA: TGTGCCAGCAGCGCCGGGACTAGCGGGGGGGCGGATGAGCAGTTCTTC.

As to this clone: The sample carries other DNA sequences with the same CDR3. The J gene is TRBJ1-1, the V gene TRBV7-2; D gene ambiguous. V lost 5 bases, J lost 1 base, and 8 bases lay in between. Germline CDR1 reads SGHTA; CDR2 reads FQGNSA. The CDR3 totals 13 residues. CDR3 protein: CASSLLPNTEAFF. The CDR3 bases are TGTGCCAGCAGCCTCCTACCGAACACTGAAGCTTTCTTT.

The V gene is TRBV21-1, the J gene TRBJ2-7; the table names TRBD2, a call not compared with the DNA. TRBV21-1 is a pseudogene segment. This CDR3 spans 17 amino acids. The CDR3 is CASSKGRDKRISYEQYF. The CDR3 nucleotides read TGTGCCAGCAGCAAAGGCCGGGATAAACGCATCAGTTACGAGCAGTACTTC.

This clone was recorded only once. The chain has TRBV19 and TRBJ1-2, with a weak D call TRBD1 (5 bases). The CDR3 runs to 13 residues. The germline gives CDR1 LNHDA, CDR2 SQIVND (reference sequence). V was clipped by 2 bases and J by 6 bases, with 10 bases between them. The CDR3 loop reads CASSIFAGNGYTF. CDR3 DNA sequence: TGTGCCAGTAGTATATTCGCAGGGAATGGCTACACCTTC.

The rearrangement joins TRBV23-1 to TRBJ1-2, with a weak D call TRBD1 (6 bases). TRBV23-1 qualifies as an ORF whose function is uncertain. With 4 bases removed from V and 1 base from J, the gap between germline ends came to 19 bases. The CDR3 is made up of 17 amino acids. The CDR3 DNA sequence: TGCGCCAGCAGTCTCCATCCTCGTGACAGGCATAACTATGGCTACACCTTC. Translation gives CASSLHPRDRHNYGYTF.

The chain's CDR3 is CASGLTSRTTNYGYTF. In DNA, the CDR3 is TGTGCTAGTGGTTTGACATCCAGGACAACTAACTATGGCTACACCTTC. The gene calls are TRBV12-5 and TRBJ1-2; maybe TRBD1 (5 bases). The germline V and J ends were trimmed by 2 bases and 0 bases, with 13 bases remaining between them. Germline V lookup: CDR1 LGHNT, CDR2 FRNRAP. The length of the CDR3 is 16 residues. The full variable domain, completed using reference TRBV12-5 and TRBJ1-2, is DARVTQTPRHKVTEMGQEVTMRCQPILGHNTVFWYRQTMMQGLELLAYFRNRAPLDDSGMPKDRFSAEMPDATLATLKIQPSEPRDSAVYFCASGLTSRTTNYGYTFGSGTRLTVV.

The chain couples TRBV7-2 to TRBJ2-4; possible D gene TRBD2, 6 bases. The V end lost 1 base, the J end lost 4 bases, and 11 bases lay between the germline ends. The CDR3 totals 15 residues. Per the germline V gene, CDR1 is SGHTA and CDR2 is FQGNSA. Here the CDR3 DNA reads TGTGCCAGCAGCTTAGAGCAGCGGGTAAAAAACATTCAGTACTTC. Protein: CASSLEQRVKNIQYF.

This sequence joins TRBV12-5 and TRBJ1-1; TRBD1 matches at 9 bases. V shed 5 bases and J 10 bases; nucleotides not matched to a gene: 14. CDR1 is LGHNT, CDR2 FRNRAP, per germline. The CDR3 runs to 15 residues. CDR3 loop: CASGPPSGQGIRAFF. The CDR3 DNA reads as TGTGCTAGTGGTCCTCCTTCCGGACAGGGGATCCGAGCTTTCTTT.

In its sample, this clone was seen once. The chain links TRBV4-3 to TRBJ2-7; a possible D gene is TRBD2 (7 bases). Germline V gene lookup returns CDR1 LGHNA and CDR2 YSLEER. V lost 1 base to trimming and J lost 1 base, with 20 bases between them. CDR3 length: 18 residues. The chain's CDR3 is CASSQGVSGGGLSYEQYF. For the CDR3, the DNA is TGCGCCAGCAGCCAAGGGGTTTCAGGCGGGGGCCTTTCCTACGAGCAGTACTTC.

Only a few counts were recorded for this clone. V usage is TRBV28 and J usage is TRBJ1-1; 7 bases line up with TRBD1. The CDR3 totals 14 residues. V dropped 6 bases and J dropped 1; count of bases not matched to a gene: 5. CDR1 MDHEN and CDR2 SYDVKM come from the germline V gene. The chain's CDR3 is CASRMGQPNTEAFF. The CDR3 nucleotides are TGTGCCAGCAGGATGGGACAGCCGAACACTGAAGCTTTCTTT.

This clone was counted between two and nine times. The CDR3 coding sequence is TGTGCCAGCAGTTCCAATCGGGGGGTCGGTGAAAAACTGTTTTTT. This sequence encodes CASSSNRGVGEKLFF. The rearrangement uses TRBV28 and TRBJ1-4; D perhaps matches TRBD1 (5 bases). The CDR3 sequence is 15 residues long. CDR1 MDHEN and CDR2 SYDVKM come from the germline V gene. V lost 4 bases and J lost 7, with 16 bases in between.

The chain combines TRBV2 with TRBJ1-5; maybe TRBD1 (5 bases). There are 12 residues in the CDR3. The ends were cut back, 8 bases at V and 4 bases at J, with 9 bases in the middle. Per germline, CDR1 SNHLY and CDR2 FYNNEI. Here the CDR3 DNA reads TGTGCCAGCTCTGGGGGGAATCAGCCCCAGCATTTT. Translating it yields CASSGGNQPQHF.

This clone showed up just once. DNA of the CDR3: TGTGCCAGCAGCCAAGAGCGTGGGCAGGCTTTCTTT. Its protein product is CASSQERGQAFF. The chain is built from TRBV4-2 and TRBJ1-1; the D is unclear. Per germline, CDR1 LGHNA and CDR2 YNFKEQ. The CDR3 consists of 12 residues. V gave up 0 bases and J gave up 11 bases, with 10 bases separating them.

The CDR3 spells CASATPGLVNTIYF. In DNA, the CDR3 is TGTGCCAGCGCTACCCCGGGTCTCGTAAACACCATATATTTT. The chain recombines TRBV28 with TRBJ1-3; D not resolved. From germline, CDR1 is MDHEN and CDR2 SYDVKM. The CDR3 runs 14 residues. V was shortened by 8 bases and J by 6 bases, with 17 bases between the two germline ends.